This TCR beta chain was identified during a study of T cells in Graves' hyperthyroidism and ophthalmopathy. The CDR3 has 18 residues. Germline CDR1 and CDR2: SGDLS and YYNGEE. J lost 7 bases, V lost 0 bases, and 10 bases had no gene match. This clonotype occurred a few times. What it binds is unknown. It was RNA transcripts that yielded the amplified TCR beta CDR3 regions. First-round RT-PCR with HTBI primers amplified the TCR CDR3 region. TCRdb used MiXCR to reprocess the multiplex PCR reads, holding one entry per CDR3 protein. The sample holds some 560,000 distinct CDR3 sequences; 14% are singletons and the top ten take 11% to 15%. Fresh peripheral blood, 10 ml, yielded the PBMCs. Study conclusions and caveats: In the blood, most expanded thyroid clonotypes above 0.001 appeared as well.

The gene calls are TRBV9 and TRBJ2-1, with 13 nucleotides matching TRBD2. The sample consisted of blood. The clonotype was recovered from a woman aged 40 to 55 with Graves' hyperthyroidism. CDR3 nucleotide sequence: TGTGCCAGCAGCGTAGGCCTATCGACTAGCGGGAGGAGGAATGAGCAGTTCTTC. This translates into CASSVGLSTSGRRNEQFF.